These 16 T cell receptor beta chains originate from one sample sequenced in a study of blood T cells in healthy people across ages. A second PCR, run for roughly 7 to 12 cycles, used a sample-barcoded 5' primer plus a J-beta primer mix. TCRdb re-called the 5' RACE reads through MiXCR, storing one row per CDR3 protein. This table holds hundreds of thousands of distinct CDR3 sequences, around 48% found once. Sequencing was done on a sample of blood. The receptors here all came from a woman aged 60-75 years in good health.

This clonotype came up many times. The chain couples TRBV29-1 to TRBJ1-1; unclear D gene. Trimming left V 4 bases short and J 0 bases short, with 3 bases between. The CDR3 consists of 11 residues. In germline, CDR1 is SQVTM, CDR2 ANQGSEA. The CDR3: CSVGVNTEAFF. The CDR3 DNA reads TGCAGCGTTGGCGTGAACACTGAAGCTTTCTTT.

The chain recombines TRBV6-5 with TRBJ1-2, with TRBD1 identical over 8 bases. The CDR3 extends over 15 amino acids. Germline CDR1 is MNHEY and CDR2 is SVGAGI. The trim removed 6 bases at V and 0 bases at J, leaving 6 bases unmatched. The CDR3: CASSLQDRANYGYTF. In DNA, the CDR3 is TGTGCCAGCAGCCTCCAGGACAGGGCTAACTATGGCTACACCTTC.

The table lists this clonotype with a few counts. This rearrangement joins TRBV7-2 to TRBJ1-2, with D perhaps matching TRBD1 (5 bases). V was cut by 5 bases and J by 8 bases, with 15 bases left in between. The CDR3 consists of 13 residues. The germline CDR1 and CDR2 sequences are SGHTA and FQGNSA. The CDR3, as DNA: TGTGCCAGCAGCCCCTACTGGAGGGACGGCTACACCTTC. This translates into CASSPYWRDGYTF.

This clonotype was observed a handful of times. The chain couples TRBV5-1 to TRBJ2-7, with D perhaps given as TRBD1 or TRBD2 (5 bases each). Germline V gene sequence: CDR1 SGHRS, CDR2 YFSETQ. V lost 0 bases, J lost 6 bases, and 13 bases lay in between. The CDR3 consists of 14 residues. CDR3 protein: CASSLDGIGAEQYF. CDR3 coding DNA: TGCGCCAGCAGCTTGGATGGTATCGGGGCCGAGCAGTACTTC.

The rearrangement uses TRBV6-6 and TRBJ2-7; 10 bases are shared with TRBD2. CDR1 and CDR2 (germline): MNHNY, SVGAGI (reference sequence). CDR3 length: 15 amino acids. The junction had 8 bases not matched to a gene; V was cut back by 6 bases and J by 3 bases. CDR3: CASSHTSGTDYEQYF. The CDR3 DNA follows: TGTGCCAGCAGCCATACTAGCGGGACAGACTACGAGCAGTACTTC.

The V and J genes are TRBV12-3 or TRBV12-4 and TRBJ2-7, with TRBD1 matching 7 bases. The CDR3 extends over 15 amino acids. The V segment lost 6 bases and the J segment 2 bases; nucleotides outside the gene matches: 10. CDR3 coding DNA: TGTGCCAGCAGCCCTACGGCACAGGGGACCTACGAGCAGTACTTC. Its protein product is CASSPTAQGTYEQYF.

At least ten counts were recorded for this clonotype. The V and J genes are TRBV12-3 or TRBV12-4 and TRBJ2-6; the D gene is possibly TRBD2 (6 bases). The CDR3 covers 14 residues. Between the trimmed V and J ends, which lost 7 bases and 4 bases, there was a span of 11 bases. The CDR3 DNA sequence: TGTGCCAGCAAAGGGACTTCCGGGGCCAACGTCCTGACTTTC. Protein: CASKGTSGANVLTF.

In the case of this clonotype: A read error is possible here, since a much larger clone lies one base away. The rearrangement links TRBV25-1 to TRBJ2-5, with 7 nucleotides matching TRBD1. The V gene's germline CDR1 is MGHDK and CDR2 SYGVNS. Trimming cost V 9 bases and J 5 bases; bases outside gene matches: 6. This CDR3 region has 12 residues. The CDR3 DNA reads as TGTGCCAGAGGCGACAGGGAGGAGACCCAGTACTTC. This gives the protein CARGDREETQYF. The entire variable domain, with the rest obtained from reference TRBV25-1 and TRBJ2-5, is as follows: EADIYQTPRYLVIGTGKKITLECSQTMGHDKMYWYQQDPGMELHLIHYSYGVNSTEKGDLSSESTVSRIRTEHFPLTLESARPSHTSQYLCARGDREETQYFGPGTRLLVL.

This clonotype turned up a few times. The CDR3 DNA reads TGCAGCACGTCACCCGGGACTAGCGCTTCAGATACGCAGTATTTT. The encoded protein is CSTSPGTSASDTQYF. V and J are TRBV29-1 and TRBJ2-3, with 10 bases that match TRBD2. The CDR3 extends over 15 amino acids. Germline V gene lookup returns CDR1 SQVTM and CDR2 ANQGSEA. V dropped 8 bases and J dropped 4; count of bases not matched to a gene: 12.

CDR3 sequence (DNA): TGTGCCAGCTCACCACCGGGACAGACTAACTATGGCTACACCTTC. Translating gives CASSPPGQTNYGYTF. The rearrangement uses TRBV18 and TRBJ1-2, with 7 bases that match TRBD1. This CDR3 has 15 residues. Unmatched junction bases numbered 1, after V lost 0 bases and J lost 0 bases. Germline values: CDR1 KGHSH, CDR2 LQKENI.

This clonotype was seen a handful of times. V gene TRBV7-3 combines with J gene TRBJ2-1; D is possibly TRBD1 or TRBD2 (5 bases each). Germline V gene data show CDR1 as SGHTA and CDR2 as FQGTGA. The V gene lost 4 bases and the J gene lost 12 bases, with 16 bases spanning the gap. This CDR3 is built from 13 residues. The CDR3 protein is CASSSLGPGRQFF. CDR3 DNA sequence: TGTGCCAGCAGCTCCCTGGGCCCGGGACGGCAGTTCTTC.

This clonotype was picked up a small number of times. The CDR3 loop reads CASSADRNTEAFF. DNA for the CDR3: TGTGCCAGCAGCGCCGACAGGAACACTGAAGCTTTCTTT. The chain has TRBV7-2 and TRBJ1-1; a weak D match, TRBD1 (5 bases). The CDR3 extends over 13 amino acids. Germline V gives CDR1 SGHTA, CDR2 FQGNSA. Trimming left V 5 bases short and J 1 base short, with 8 bases between.

The genes are TRBV7-2 and TRBJ2-7; D possibly corresponds to TRBD2 (6 bases). Germline CDR1 reads SGHTA; CDR2 reads FQGNSA. Trimming removed 5 bases from V and 1 base from J, with 15 bases in between. The CDR3 totals 15 residues. The CDR3 DNA follows: TGTGCCAGCAGCATTTTAGCGGAACCTTCCTACGAGCAGTACTTC. Residues: CASSILAEPSYEQYF.

This clonotype was counted only a few times. The rearrangement uses TRBV4-2 and TRBJ2-3; 7 bases are a match to TRBD2. Germline loops: CDR1 LGHNA, CDR2 YNFKEQ. V shed 4 bases and J 1 base; nucleotides not matched to a gene: 5. The length of the CDR3 is 15 residues. The CDR3 spells CASSRDSGRTDTQYF. The DNA for the CDR3 is TGTGCCAGCAGCCGAGATAGCGGGCGCACAGATACGCAGTATTTT.

The sample holds a few counts of this clonotype. J is TRBJ2-6 and V is TRBV20-1, with D perhaps given as TRBD1 or TRBD2 (5 bases each). The CDR3 is 19 amino acids. Germline assignment: CDR1 DFQATT and CDR2 SNEGSKA (reference sequence). Trimming removed 1 base at V and 0 bases at J, with 19 bases between. The CDR3 coding sequence is TGCAGTGCTAGAGTCCTCGACAGCAGTGGGACCTCTGGGGCCAACGTCCTGACTTTC. It yields the protein CSARVLDSSGTSGANVLTF.

This clonotype was seen a few times. The chain combines TRBV20-1 with TRBJ2-3, with a weak D call TRBD2 (6 bases). The ends were cut back, 6 bases at V and 0 bases at J, with 10 bases in the middle. In germline, CDR1 is DFQATT, CDR2 SNEGSKA (reference sequence). The CDR3 loop spans 13 amino acids. In DNA, the CDR3 is TGCAGTGCCGAAGGGACTAGCACAGATACGCAGTATTTT. Its translation is CSAEGTSTDTQYF.